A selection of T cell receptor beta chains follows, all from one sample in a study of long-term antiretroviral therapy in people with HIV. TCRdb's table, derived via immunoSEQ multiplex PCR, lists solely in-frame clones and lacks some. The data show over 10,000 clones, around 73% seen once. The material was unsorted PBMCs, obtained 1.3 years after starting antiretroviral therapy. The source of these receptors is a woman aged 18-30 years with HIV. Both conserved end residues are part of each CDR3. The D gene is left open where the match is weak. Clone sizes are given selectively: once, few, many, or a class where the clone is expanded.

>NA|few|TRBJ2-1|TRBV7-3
CASSLIHGVRNEQFF
TGTGCCAGCAGCTTAATTCACGGGGTTCGAAATGAGCAGTTCTTC
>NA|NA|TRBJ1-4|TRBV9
CASSEQGGNEKLFF
TGTGCCAGCAGCGAACAGGGAGGAAATGAAAAACTGTTTTTT
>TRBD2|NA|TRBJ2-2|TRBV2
CASSEVGRGGNTGELFF
TGTGCCAGCAGTGAAGTAGGGCGGGGGGGGAACACCGGGGAGCTGTTTTTT
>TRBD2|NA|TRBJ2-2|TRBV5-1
CATSPGVAGANTGELFF
TGCGCCACTTCGCCGGGGGTAGCGGGAGCGAACACCGGGGAGCTGTTTTTT
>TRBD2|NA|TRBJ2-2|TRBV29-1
CSVFYPGLAGHYTGELFF
TGCAGCGTTTTCTACCCGGGACTAGCGGGCCATTACACCGGGGAGCTGTTTTTT
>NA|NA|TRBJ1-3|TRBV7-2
CASLSGRPEKWSGNTIYF
TGTGCCAGCCTCTCGGGACGGCCTGAAAAATGGTCCGGAAACACCATATATTTT
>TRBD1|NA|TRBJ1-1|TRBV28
CAGGQGNTEAFF
TGTGCCGGGGGACAGGGGAACACTGAAGCTTTCTTT
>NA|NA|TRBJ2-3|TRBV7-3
CASSPRGGTDTQYF
TGTGCCAGCAGCCCCCGGGGAGGCACAGATACGCAGTATTTT
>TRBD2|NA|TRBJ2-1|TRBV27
CASSFNGGAGNEQFF
TGTGCCAGCAGTTTTAACGGGGGGGCAGGAAATGAGCAGTTCTTC
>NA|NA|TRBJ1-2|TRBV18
CASSRQINYGYTF
TGTGCCAGCTCACGACAGATTAACTATGGCTACACCTTC
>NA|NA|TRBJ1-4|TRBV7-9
CASSLVGGNEKLFF
TGTGCCAGCAGCTTAGTGGGAGGGAATGAAAAACTGTTTTTT
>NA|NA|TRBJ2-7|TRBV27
CAASPTGTYLEQYF
TGTGCCGCCAGCCCGACAGGAACTTATCTCGAGCAGTACTTC
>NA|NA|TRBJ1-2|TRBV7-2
CASSLGHDYGYTF
TGTGCCAGCAGCTTAGGACACGACTATGGCTACACCTTC
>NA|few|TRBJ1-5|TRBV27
CASSFSGNQPQHF
TGTGCCAGCAGTTTTTCGGGGAATCAGCCCCAGCATTTT
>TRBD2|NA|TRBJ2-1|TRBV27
CASRPLSGGYNEQFF
TGTGCCAGCAGACCCTTGAGCGGGGGCTACAATGAGCAGTTCTTC
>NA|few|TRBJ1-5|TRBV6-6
CASSYSKGGGNQPQHF
TGTGCCAGCAGTTACTCAAAGGGAGGCGGGAATCAGCCCCAGCATTTT
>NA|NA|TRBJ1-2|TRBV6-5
CAIRSRGYGYTF
TGTGCCATTCGGAGTAGGGGCTATGGCTACACCTTC
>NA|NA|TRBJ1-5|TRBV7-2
CASGKVDSNQPQHF
TGTGCCAGCGGAAAGGTCGATAGCAATCAGCCCCAGCATTTT
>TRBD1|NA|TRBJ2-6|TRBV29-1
CSVVDPDRDRFGANVLTF
TGCAGCGTTGTGGACCCTGACAGGGATCGGTTTGGGGCCAACGTCCTGACTTTC
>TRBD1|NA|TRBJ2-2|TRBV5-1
CASSSTTGINTGELFF
TGCGCCAGCAGCTCGACGACAGGGATAAACACCGGGGAGCTGTTTTTT
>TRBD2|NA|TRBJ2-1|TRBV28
CASSFVAGGYNEQFF
TGTGCCAGCAGTTTTGTAGCGGGGGGATACAATGAGCAGTTCTTC
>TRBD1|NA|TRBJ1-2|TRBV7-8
CASSFRDSINYGYTF
TGTGCCAGCAGCTTCCGGGACAGTATTAACTATGGCTACACCTTC
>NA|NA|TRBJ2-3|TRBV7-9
CASNQIQGDTQYF
TGTGCCAGCAACCAGATACAGGGAGATACGCAGTATTTT
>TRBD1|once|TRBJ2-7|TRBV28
CASSLIGTGGYEQYF
TGTGCCAGCAGTTTGATAGGGACAGGGGGCTACGAGCAGTACTTC